This T cell receptor beta chain was found in a study of tumor-infiltrating lymphocytes in primary liver carcinoma. To note about this clonotype: Antigen unknown. Here the CDR3 omits its conserved ending phenylalanine or tryptophan, so a read error is the likely source.

The tissue used was unsorted bulk material of about 19-33 mg. RNA and DNA were co-extracted from it with the AllPrep DNA/RNA mini kit. Sampling of each tumor involved five separate regions. Study-wide results and caveats: Tumors had a top-250-clone fraction that was significantly higher than blood (p = 0.039). There were only about 8-24% of top clones found in all five tumor regions.

CDR1 and CDR2 (germline): ENHRY, SYGVKD. CDR3 length: 15 amino acids. Using a constant-region primer together with ProtoScript II reverse transcriptase, TCR beta cDNA was made from approximately 500 ng of total RNA. What produced the TCR beta libraries was three nested multiplex PCR rounds using slightly modified ARM-PCR. TRBV1-TRBV30 forward primers paired with a C-beta reverse primer were used in the first two PCR rounds, which ran approximately 10 cycles each. Using its own MiXCR run on the multiplex PCR reads, TCRdb lists one record per CDR3 protein. The top ten hold 15% to 20% of the sample, which has about 35,000 distinct CDR3 sequences, over 65% seen once.

Sequencing was performed on liver tumor tissue from sampling region 4. Indicated subset: tumor region T4, right-lateral pole. The sequence came from a man aged 40-49 years with primary liver carcinoma and hepatitis B virus infection. The chain combines TRBV10-3 with TRBJ2-3; D might be TRBD2 (6 bases). The CDR3 DNA is TGTGCCAACAGTGCGGGGTCCCATGGCACAGAAACGCAGTATTTA. It codes for CANSAGSHGTETQYL.